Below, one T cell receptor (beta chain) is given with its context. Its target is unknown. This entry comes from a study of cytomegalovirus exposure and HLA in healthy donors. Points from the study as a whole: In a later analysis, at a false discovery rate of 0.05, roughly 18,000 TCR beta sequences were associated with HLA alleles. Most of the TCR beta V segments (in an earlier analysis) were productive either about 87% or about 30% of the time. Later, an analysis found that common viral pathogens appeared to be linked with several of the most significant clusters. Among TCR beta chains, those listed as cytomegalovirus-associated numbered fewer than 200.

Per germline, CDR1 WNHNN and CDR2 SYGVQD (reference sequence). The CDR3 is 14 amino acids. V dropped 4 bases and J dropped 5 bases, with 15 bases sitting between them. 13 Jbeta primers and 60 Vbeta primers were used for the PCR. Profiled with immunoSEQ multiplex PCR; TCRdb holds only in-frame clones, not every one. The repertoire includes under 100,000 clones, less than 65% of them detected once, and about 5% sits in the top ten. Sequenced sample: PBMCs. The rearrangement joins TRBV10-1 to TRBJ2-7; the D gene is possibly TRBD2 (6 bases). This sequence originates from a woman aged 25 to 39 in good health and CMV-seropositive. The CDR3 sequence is CASSALDGGNEQYF. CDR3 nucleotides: TGCGCCAGCAGTGCATTGGACGGAGGGAACGAGCAGTACTTC.